Following are 15 T cell receptor beta chains from one sample sequenced in a study of blood T cell repertoires in COVID-19. The table came from immunoSEQ multiplex PCR; TCRdb's copy has only in-frame clones and leaves some out. The sample lists some 290,000 clones; 90% were seen once. Specimen: PBMCs or T cells enriched from blood (not recorded which). The origin of the receptors is a young woman who had been exposed to COVID-19.

This chain uses TRBV5-1 with TRBJ2-1, with a possible D match to TRBD1 (6 bases). Trimming cost V 0 bases and J 1 base, with 11 bases left between them. Germline V lookup: CDR1 SGHRS, CDR2 YFSETQ. The length of the CDR3 is 16 residues. The DNA for the CDR3 is TGCGCCAGCAGCTTGGTCGGACAGCCTTCCTACAATGAGCAGTTCTTC. Amino acid sequence: CASSLVGQPSYNEQFF. Looking up the rest from reference TRBV5-1 and TRBJ2-1 gives the full variable domain: KAGVTQTPRYLIKTRGQQVTLSCSPISGHRSVSWYQQTPGQGLQFLFEYFSETQRNKGNFPGRFSGRQFSNSRSEMNVSTLELGDSALYLCASSLVGQPSYNEQFFGPGTRLTVL.

This chain connects TRBV6-1 to TRBJ1-4, with D uncertain. This CDR3 has 16 residues. Trimming took 3 bases from V and 0 from J, leaving 11 bases between them. Per germline, CDR1 MNHNS and CDR2 SASEGT. The DNA for the CDR3 is TGTGCCAGCAGTGAGTTCCAGTTTTCAACTAATGAAAAACTGTTTTTT. Protein sequence: CASSEFQFSTNEKLFF.

The genes are TRBV19 and TRBJ1-3, with 7 bases lining up with TRBD1. The germline V gene encodes CDR1 LNHDA and CDR2 SQIVND (reference sequence). This CDR3 comprises 13 residues. J gave up 7 bases and V 5 bases, and 5 bases lay outside the gene matches. CDR3 amino acids: CASSFLDRNTIYF. CDR3 coding DNA: TGTGCCAGTAGTTTCTTGGACAGGAACACCATATATTTT.

The chain uses TRBV29-1 and TRBJ1-1, with 9 bases that match TRBD1. Trimming took 7 bases from V and 1 from J; bases not matched to a gene: 1. The CDR3 extends over 12 amino acids. Germline V gene lookup returns CDR1 SQVTM and CDR2 ANQGSEA. CDR3 amino acids: CSAGQGNTEAFF. In DNA form, the CDR3 reads TGCAGCGCGGGACAGGGGAACACTGAAGCTTTCTTT.

The rearrangement links TRBV6-5 to TRBJ1-2; 9 positions match TRBD1. This CDR3 contains 14 residues. The V segment lost 2 bases and the J segment 5 bases; nucleotides outside the gene matches: 3. Germline CDR1 and CDR2: MNHEY and SVGAGI. CDR3 region: CASSYGTGTYGYTF. CDR3 in DNA: TGTGCCAGCAGTTACGGGACAGGGACGTATGGCTACACCTTC.

The rearrangement joins TRBV19 to TRBJ1-2, with TRBD1 identical over 8 bases. The CDR3 totals 13 residues. Trimming cost V 6 bases and J 5 bases; bases outside gene matches: 5. The germline CDR1 and CDR2 sequences are LNHDA and SQIVND (reference sequence). CDR3 nucleotide sequence: TGTGCCAGTAGCCACACAGGGGGTTATGGCTACACCTTC. Translated: CASSHTGGYGYTF.

The V call is TRBV5-1, the J call TRBJ1-4; a weak D match, TRBD1 (5 bases). V lost 2 bases and J lost 8, with 16 bases in between. The CDR3 contains 15 residues. Germline V gene lookup returns CDR1 SGHRS and CDR2 YFSETQ. The CDR3 loop reads CASSFWGERQEKLFF. Written as DNA, the CDR3 is TGCGCCAGCAGCTTTTGGGGGGAGAGACAGGAAAAACTGTTTTTT.

The J gene is TRBJ2-4, the V gene TRBV3-1 (or the pseudogene TRBV3-2), with 7 bases identical to TRBD2. The germline CDR1 and CDR2 sequences are LGHDT and YNNKEL (reference sequence). The CDR3 spans 19 residues. V lost 0 bases to trimming and J lost 1 base; unmatched junction nucleotides: 12. In DNA, the CDR3 is TGTGCCAGCAGCCAAGATCCAGGGAGGGTTGTAGGGGCCAAAAACATTCAGTACTTC. Residues: CASSQDPGRVVGAKNIQYF.

The rearrangement links TRBV7-9 to TRBJ2-3; TRBD2 aligns across 9 bases. This CDR3 is 16 amino acids long. J lost 0 bases, V lost 5 bases, and 6 bases had no gene match. Germline values: CDR1 SEHNR, CDR2 FQNEAQ (reference sequence). The CDR3 reads CASSPRLAASTDTQYF. The CDR3 DNA is TGTGCCAGCAGCCCCCGACTAGCGGCTAGCACAGATACGCAGTATTTT.

The chain is built from TRBV2 and TRBJ1-5; 7 bases line up with TRBD1. CDR1 and CDR2 from the germline V gene are SNHLY and FYNNEI. This CDR3 region has 14 residues. J was trimmed by 4 bases and V by 6 bases; bases with no gene match: 6. CDR3 in amino acids: CASSDRVANQPQHF. CDR3 bases: TGTGCCAGCAGCGACAGGGTGGCAAATCAGCCCCAGCATTTT.

CDR3 sequence: CASSPRVGRGNEKLFF. Written as DNA, the CDR3 is TGTGCCAGCTCACCACGGGTGGGCAGGGGTAATGAAAAACTGTTTTTT. V and J are TRBV18 and TRBJ1-4; tentative D call: TRBD1 (6 bases). Deletions cut 1 base from V and 4 bases from J, with 13 bases between. Germline CDR1 KGHSH, CDR2 LQKENI. This CDR3 contains 16 residues.

The rearrangement links TRBV4-2 to TRBJ2-7; the match to TRBD1 covers 9 bases. V shed 4 bases, J shed 3 bases, and the junction held 7 bases outside the gene matches. This CDR3 comprises 15 residues. CDR1 and CDR2 from the germline V gene are LGHNA and YNFKEQ. The DNA of the CDR3 is TGTGCCAGCAGCCCAGGGACAGGGCCAGGCTACGAGCAGTACTTC. Its protein product is CASSPGTGPGYEQYF.

This clone was detected once. The V and J genes are TRBV6-5 and TRBJ2-7; 7 positions agree with TRBD1. The trim removed 4 bases at V and 6 bases at J, leaving 3 bases unmatched. This CDR3 has 12 amino acids. Germline V gene lookup returns CDR1 MNHEY and CDR2 SVGAGI. CDR3 sequence (DNA): TGTGCCAGCAGTTCAGGGGGTCGCGAGCAGTACTTC. It codes for CASSSGGREQYF.

The gene calls are TRBV12-2 and TRBJ1-1. TRBV12-2 is listed as a pseudogene. The CDR3 spans 12 residues. The CDR3 DNA reads as TGTGCAAGTCGCTTAACGTCCCTCGGGGCTTTCTTT. Amino acid sequence: CASRLTSLGAFF.

This clone was detected only once. The gene calls are TRBV27 and TRBJ1-6, with D unresolved. The germline V and J ends were trimmed by 6 bases and 7 bases, with 16 bases remaining between them. CDR1 is MNHEY and CDR2 is SMNVEV in the germline V gene (reference sequence). The CDR3 is made up of 15 amino acids. The CDR3 here is CASSHEGSGNSPLHF. As DNA, the CDR3 is TGTGCCAGCAGCCACGAGGGAAGTGGGAATTCACCCCTCCACTTT.